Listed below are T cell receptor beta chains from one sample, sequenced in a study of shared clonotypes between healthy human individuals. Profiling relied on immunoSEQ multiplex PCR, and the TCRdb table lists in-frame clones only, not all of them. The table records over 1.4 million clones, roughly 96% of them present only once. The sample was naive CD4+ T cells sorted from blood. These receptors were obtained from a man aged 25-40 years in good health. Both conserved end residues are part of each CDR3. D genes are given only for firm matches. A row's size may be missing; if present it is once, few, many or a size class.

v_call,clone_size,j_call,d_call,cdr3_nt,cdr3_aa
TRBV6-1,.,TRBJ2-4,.,TGTGCCAGCAGTGTGGCAGGGAAAAACATTCAGTACTTC,CASSVAGKNIQYF
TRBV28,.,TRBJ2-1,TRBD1,TGTGCCAGCAGTTTACCCGGGACAGCTAACAATGAGCAGTTCTTC,CASSLPGTANNEQFF
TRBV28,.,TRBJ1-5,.,TGTGCCAGCAGATACAGGGATTCTGGCAATCAGCCCCAGCATTTT,CASRYRDSGNQPQHF
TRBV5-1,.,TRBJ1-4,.,TGCGCCAGCAGCTCAGGGGAATTCGGTAATGAAAAACTGTTTTTT,CASSSGEFGNEKLFF
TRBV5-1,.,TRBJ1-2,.,TGCGCCAGCAGCTTTACAGGCCCTGTGTATGGCTACACCTTC,CASSFTGPVYGYTF
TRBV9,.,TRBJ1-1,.,TGTGCCAGCAGCGTAGACGGAGGGGGAGGGTACACTGAAGCTTTCTTT,CASSVDGGGGYTEAFF
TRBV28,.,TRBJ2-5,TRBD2,TGTGCCAGCAGCCGAAGGGGACTACAACAAGAGACCCAGTACTTC,CASSRRGLQQETQYF
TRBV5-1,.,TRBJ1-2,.,TGCGCCAGCAGCCGGGACACCGCTAACTATGGCTACACCTTC,CASSRDTANYGYTF
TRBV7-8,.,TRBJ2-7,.,TGTGCCAGCAGCTTCGGGGTTGGCTCCTACGAGCAGTACTTC,CASSFGVGSYEQYF
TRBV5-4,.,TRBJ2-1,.,TGTGCCAGCATCCAGGGTAATGAGCAGTTCTTC,CASIQGNEQFF
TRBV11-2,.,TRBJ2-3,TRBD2,TGTGCCAGCAGCTTAGCCCTTAGCGGGAGTGGCGGATCGCAGTATTTT,CASSLALSGSGGSQYF
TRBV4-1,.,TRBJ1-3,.,TGCGCCAGCAGCCAACCGGGAGAAGGAAACACCATATATTTT,CASSQPGEGNTIYF
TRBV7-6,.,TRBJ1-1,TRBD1,TGTGCCAGCAGCTTATCTGGACAGGTTAACACTGAAGCTTTCTTT,CASSLSGQVNTEAFF
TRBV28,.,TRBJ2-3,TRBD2,TGTGCCAGCCCTTCTCGGACTAGCGGGAGTATGTATTTT,CASPSRTSGSMYF
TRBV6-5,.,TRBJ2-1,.,TGTGCCAGCAGTGGGGTCGGCGGATCCTACAATGAGCAGTTCTTC,CASSGVGGSYNEQFF
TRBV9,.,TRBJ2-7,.,TGTGCCAGCAGTCCCGCGGCACAGCTTTCCTACGAGCAGTACTTC,CASSPAAQLSYEQYF
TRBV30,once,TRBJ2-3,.,TGTGCCTGGAGTGTTGATTTAGATACGCAGTATTTT,CAWSVDLDTQYF
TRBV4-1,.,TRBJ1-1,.,TGCGCCAGCAGCCAAGTTAGGAGGAACACTGAAGCTTTCTTT,CASSQVRRNTEAFF
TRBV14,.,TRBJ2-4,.,TGTGCCAGCAGCCAAGGTATCAGGGCCCGGAGTAACGTCAAAAACATTCAGTACTTC,CASSQGIRARSNVKNIQYF
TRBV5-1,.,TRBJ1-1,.,TGCGCCAGCAGCATACAGACAGGCACTTCTGAAGCTTTCTTT,CASSIQTGTSEAFF
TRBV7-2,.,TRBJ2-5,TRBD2,TGTGCCAGCAGCTGGGGACTAGCGGGAGACCAAGAGACCCAGTACTTC,CASSWGLAGDQETQYF
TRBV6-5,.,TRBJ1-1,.,TGTGCCAGCCGGGAGGGGGGGCATGGCACTGAAGCTTTCTTT,CASREGGHGTEAFF
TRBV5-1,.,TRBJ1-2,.,TGCGCCAGCAGCCCCAGGGCGTCTAACTATGGCTACACCTTC,CASSPRASNYGYTF
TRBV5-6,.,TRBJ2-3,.,TGTGCCAGCAGCTTGGGTGGATGGGATACGCAGTATTTT,CASSLGGWDTQYF
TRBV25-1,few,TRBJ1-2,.,TGTGCCAGCAGTGTGGGAGCCCACTATGACTATGGCTACACCTTC,CASSVGAHYDYGYTF
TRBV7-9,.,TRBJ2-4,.,TGTGCCAGCAGCTTGAACAGCCTAAACATTCAGTACTTC,CASSLNSLNIQYF
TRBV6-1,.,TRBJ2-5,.,TGTGCCGTCGCTACCCGAGCTGCGACCCAGTACTTC,CAVATRAATQYF
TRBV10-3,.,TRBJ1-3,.,TGTGCCATCAGTGAGCCGACAGGAGTTGGAAACACCATATATTTT,CAISEPTGVGNTIYF
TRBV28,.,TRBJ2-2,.,TGTGCCAGCAGTACCCGGACCTTTTCGAACACCGGGGAGCTGTTTTTT,CASSTRTFSNTGELFF
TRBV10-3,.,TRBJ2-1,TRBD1,TGTGCCATCAGTGAGCCTGGGACAGACCGGCAGTTCTTC,CAISEPGTDRQFF
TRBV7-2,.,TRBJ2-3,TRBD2,TGTGCCAGCAGCTATGGGACTAGCGGGAGAACAGATACGCAGTATTTT,CASSYGTSGRTDTQYF
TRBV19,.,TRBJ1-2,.,TGTGCCAGTAGCGCCGTTCGCCCTGACGGCTACACCTTC,CASSAVRPDGYTF
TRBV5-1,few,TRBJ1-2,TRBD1,TGCGCCAGCAGCTTGGCTGGGACAGGAGCTAACTATGGCTACACCTTC,CASSLAGTGANYGYTF
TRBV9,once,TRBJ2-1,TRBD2,TGTGCCAGCAGCGTAGCGGTGACTAGCGGGAGGAATGAGCAGTTCTTC,CASSVAVTSGRNEQFF
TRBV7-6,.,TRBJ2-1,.,TGTGCCAGCAGCTTAGGGGACACTTTGGGAGGTGAGCAGTTCTTC,CASSLGDTLGGEQFF
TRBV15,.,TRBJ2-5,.,TGTGCCACCAGCAGGGTCGGCCCAGAAGAGACCCAGTACTTC,CATSRVGPEETQYF
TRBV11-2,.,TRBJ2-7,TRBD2,TGTGCCAGCAGCTTAGCGGATTCTAGCGGCGGCGAGCAGTACTTC,CASSLADSSGGEQYF
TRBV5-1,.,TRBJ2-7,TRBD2,TGCGCCAGCAGCCCAACAGGGACTAGCTCCTACGAGCAGTACTTC,CASSPTGTSSYEQYF